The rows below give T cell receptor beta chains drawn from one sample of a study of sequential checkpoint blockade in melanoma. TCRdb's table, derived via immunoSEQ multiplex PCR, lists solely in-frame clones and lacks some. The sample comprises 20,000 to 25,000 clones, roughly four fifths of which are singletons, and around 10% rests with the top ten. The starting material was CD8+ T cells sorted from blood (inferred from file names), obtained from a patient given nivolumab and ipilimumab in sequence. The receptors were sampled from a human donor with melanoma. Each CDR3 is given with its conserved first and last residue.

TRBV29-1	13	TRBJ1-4	CSVRTGAREKLFF
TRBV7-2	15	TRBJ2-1	CASSSGGVVVGEQFF
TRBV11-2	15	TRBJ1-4	CASSTSPGVMEKLFF
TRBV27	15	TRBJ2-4	CASRSYGTGSYIQYF
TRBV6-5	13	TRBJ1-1	CASSYGGRGEAFF
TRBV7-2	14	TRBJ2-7	CASSSGQGGGEQYF
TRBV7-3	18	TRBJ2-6	CASSLQPSGASGANVLTF
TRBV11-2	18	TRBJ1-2	CASSLDRGTSKARYGYTF
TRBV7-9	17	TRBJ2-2	CASSFRLAGGNTGELFF
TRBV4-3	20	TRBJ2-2	CASSQEVLGLAGGYTGELFF
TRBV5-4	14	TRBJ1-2	CASSPATRNYGYTF
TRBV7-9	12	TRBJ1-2	CASTLWPGDYTF
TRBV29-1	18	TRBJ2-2	CSAKIRGLAASNTGELFF
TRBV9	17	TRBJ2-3	CASSVGGVGQGSDTQYF
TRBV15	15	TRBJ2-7	CATSRAHGTGNEQYF
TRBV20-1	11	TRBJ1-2	CSAGTIYGYTF
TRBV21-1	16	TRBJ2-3	CASSKALSGCTDTQYF
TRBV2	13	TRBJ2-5	CASSGLDRETQYF
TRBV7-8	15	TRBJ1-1	CASSPRTGMNTEAFF
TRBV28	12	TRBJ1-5	CASRGRSQPQHF
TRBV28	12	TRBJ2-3	CASSLPLHTQYF
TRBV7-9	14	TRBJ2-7	CASVPGQSSYEQYF
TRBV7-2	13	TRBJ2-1	CASSLGQLNEQFF
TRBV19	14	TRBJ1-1	CASSMIGENTEAFF
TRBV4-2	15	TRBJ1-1	CASSPGPSRVPEAFF
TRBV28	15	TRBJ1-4	CASNPNIGQGRKLFF
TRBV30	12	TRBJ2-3	CAWSVGPLAQYF
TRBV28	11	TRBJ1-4	CASSREEKLFF
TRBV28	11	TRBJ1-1	CASSSPAEAFF
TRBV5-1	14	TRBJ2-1	CASSSGQGANEQFF
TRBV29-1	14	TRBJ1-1	CSVDIGLRNTEAFF
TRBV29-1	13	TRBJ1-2	CSVDGPGKYGYTF
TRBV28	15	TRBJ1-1	CASSPRTPLNTEAFF
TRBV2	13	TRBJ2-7	CATSGQGSYEQYF
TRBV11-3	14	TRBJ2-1	CASSFGGSYNEQFF
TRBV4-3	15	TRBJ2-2	CASRNAQGDTGELFF
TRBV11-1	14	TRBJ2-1	CASSLNGVRGEQFF
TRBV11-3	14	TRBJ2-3	CASSSRPGADTQYF
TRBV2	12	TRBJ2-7	CASSERGYEQYF
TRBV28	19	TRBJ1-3	CASSLGLGRGPDSGNTIYF
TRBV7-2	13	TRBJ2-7	CASSPSRGDEQYF